The text below deals with one T cell receptor (beta chain). Its cognate antigen is unknown. The sample comes from a study of T-cell memory formation after mild COVID-19. Study in general: TCR clusters showed largely donor specificity. General study findings and limits: A balance of CD4 and CD8 characterized clones contracting day 15 to 85, whereas later expanders leaned CD4+. Certain responding clones were present in pre-infection memory, suggesting participation of cross-reactive memory. Second-wave clones peaking on day 37 lacked confirmed SARS-CoV-2 specificity.

J gave up 0 bases and V 4 bases, and 7 bases lay outside the gene matches. The germline gives CDR1 MGHRA, CDR2 YSYEKL. The CDR3 has 16 amino acids. TCRdb re-derived calls from the 5' RACE reads in MiXCR, one entry per CDR3 protein. The table lists under 250,000 distinct CDR3 sequences, approximately 15% of them singletons. The V call is TRBV4-1, the J call TRBJ1-1; 8 bases agree with TRBD1. The material sequenced was PBMCs or a T cell subset sorted from them (not recorded which). This clonotype was sampled from an adult woman who had mild COVID-19 (a few samples of this study predate the infection). Cell type and time point are not known. CDR3 in amino acids: CASSLGGRGLNTEAFF. CDR3 in DNA: TGCGCCAGCAGCCTAGGCGGCAGGGGGCTGAACACTGAAGCTTTCTTT.